Listed below are T cell receptor beta chains from one sample, sequenced in a study of T cell responses to AZD1222 COVID-19 vaccine. Profiling relied on immunoSEQ multiplex PCR, and the TCRdb table lists in-frame clones only, not all of them. The table records 150,000 to 160,000 clones, less than 90% of them present only once. The material sequenced was peripheral blood, taken on day 0 of AZD1222 vaccination. Source of these receptors: an adult in good health. The conserved cysteine and the conserved F or W are not part of the CDR3 here. The order of the fields is V gene, J gene, D gene, CDR3 protein. The D gene is left open where the match is weak.

TRBV19,TRBJ1-3,-,ASSITTTSGNTIY
TRBV11-2,TRBJ1-5,-,ASSLVSNQPQH
TRBV27,TRBJ2-6,-,ASTTGSSGANVLT
TRBV6-2/TRBV6-3,TRBJ1-5,-,ASSYSILGGQPQH
TRBV10-3,TRBJ1-5,-,AISGDINQPQH
TRBV28,TRBJ1-3,-,ASSLGSGNTIY
TRBV5-4,TRBJ2-2,-,ASSWGGSTGELF
TRBV5-6,TRBJ2-7,TRBD1,ASSRTGGEQY
TRBV5-1,TRBJ2-7,-,ASSPGASSSYEQY
TRBV7-9,TRBJ2-3,TRBD1,ASSMGTGSTDTQY
TRBV4-3,TRBJ1-2,-,ASSQDFGSGYT
TRBV7-2,TRBJ1-5,TRBD1,ASSSGTGVKPQH
TRBV5-1,TRBJ1-2,-,ASSLGGIGNGYT
TRBV20-1,TRBJ2-7,TRBD1,SASEGANYEQY
TRBV28,TRBJ2-7,-,ASSLPTNYEQY
TRBV20-1,TRBJ1-2,TRBD1,SASIGGNSGYT
TRBV2,TRBJ1-1,-,ASRSGHQNTEAF